These 12 T cell receptor beta chains share one sample of origin, sequenced in a study of tumor-infiltrating lymphocytes in localized non-small cell lung cancer. The method was immunoSEQ multiplex PCR; TCRdb's version includes in-frame clones alone and lacks a portion of them. The sample yields about 7,000 clones, approximately 80% seen once. Sequences were obtained from lung tumor tissue. Receptor source: a human donor with non-small cell lung cancer.

This clone showed up just once. The chain recombines TRBV11-2 with TRBJ2-2; D not resolved. From germline, CDR1 is SGHAT and CDR2 FQNNGV. V was trimmed by 3 bases and J by 8 bases, leaving 13 bases between them. CDR3 size: 14 residues. CDR3 nucleotide sequence: TGTGCCAGCAGCTTTGAACCCCAGAGAGGGGAGCTGTTTTTT. It specifies CASSFEPQRGELFF.

The J gene is TRBJ2-3, the V gene TRBV29-1; 9 positions match TRBD1. Germline V gene data show CDR1 as SQVTM and CDR2 as ANQGSEA. This CDR3 contains 12 residues. The V segment lost 6 bases and the J segment 5 bases; nucleotides outside the gene matches: 3. The chain's CDR3 is CSVRDREDTQYF. CDR3 nucleotides: TGCAGCGTAAGGGACAGGGAAGATACGCAGTATTTT.

The chain couples TRBV5-5 to TRBJ2-1, with D possibly matching TRBD2 (5 bases). CDR3 size: 12 residues. Trimming pared 6 bases from V and 8 bases from J, leaving 12 bases between. Germline V lookup: CDR1 SGHKS, CDR2 YYEKEE (reference sequence). Here the CDR3 reads CASTSEAYEQFF. CDR3 nucleotides: TGTGCCAGCACCTCGGAGGCCTATGAGCAGTTCTTC.

The chain has TRBV28 and TRBJ1-5, with TRBD1 matching 7 bases. Germline CDR1 is MDHEN and CDR2 is SYDVKM. Unmatched junction bases numbered 1, after V lost 6 bases and J lost 5 bases. CDR3 length: 12 amino acids. The CDR3 nucleotides read TGTGCCAGCAGACAGGGGTATCAGCCCCAGCATTTT. Its protein is CASRQGYQPQHF.

The chain carries TRBV30 and TRBJ1-2; D remains unclear. The CDR3 runs to 13 residues. Germline V gives CDR1 GTSNPN, CDR2 SVGIG (reference sequence). Deletions cut 0 bases from V and 13 bases from J, with 18 bases between. CDR3 DNA sequence: TGTGCCTGGAGTGTACTTCCGGACTCGGTCTCCACCTTC. Translation gives CAWSVLPDSVSTF.

The chain has TRBV5-6 and TRBJ1-4; no clear D gene. CDR1 SGHDT and CDR2 YYEEEE come from the germline V gene. V lost 0 bases, J lost 0 bases, and 9 bases lay in between. CDR3 length equals 16 residues. The CDR3 sequence: CASSLEGGSTNEKLFF. The DNA of the CDR3 is TGTGCCAGCAGCTTGGAAGGCGGCTCAACTAATGAAAAACTGTTTTTT.

The CDR3 reads CASSQWDSGGYTF. The CDR3 region has the DNA TGCGCCAGCAGCCAATGGGACAGCGGAGGCTACACCTTC. This chain uses TRBV4-1 with TRBJ1-2; 7 bases agree with TRBD1. Trimming at V came to 2 bases and at J to 8 bases, leaving 5 bases not matched to a gene. Germline CDR1 and CDR2: MGHRA and YSYEKL. The length of the CDR3 is 13 residues.

V gene TRBV7-3 combines with J gene TRBJ2-7; D may be TRBD1 (6 bases). This CDR3 has 14 amino acids. V gave up 3 bases and J gave up 7 bases, with 16 bases separating them. Germline V lookup: CDR1 SGHTA, CDR2 FQGTGA. CDR3 DNA: TGTGCCAGCAGCTTTTCAGGGGCCGAGGGGGAGCAGTACTTC. This translates into CASSFSGAEGEQYF. Using reference TRBV7-3 and TRBJ2-7 for the parts outside the CDR3, the full variable domain is GAGVSQTPSNKVTEKGKYVELRCDPISGHTALYWYRQSLGQGPEFLIYFQGTGAADDSGLPNDRFFAVRPEGSVSTLKIQRTERGDSAVYLCASSFSGAEGEQYFGPGTRLTVT.

V usage is TRBV11-3 and J usage is TRBJ2-1, with TRBD2 matching 14 bases. Germline trimming cut 5 bases from V and 0 bases from J; bases unmatched to any gene: 9. The CDR3 consists of 19 residues. The V gene's germline CDR1 is SGHNT and CDR2 YENEEA. CDR3 sequence: CASSLGLAGGTSSYNEQFF. The CDR3 DNA sequence: TGTGCCAGCAGCCTTGGACTAGCGGGAGGTACGAGCTCCTACAATGAGCAGTTCTTC. Together with reference TRBV11-3 and TRBJ2-1, the CDR3 gives the full variable domain: EAGVVQSPRYKIIEKKQPVAFWCNPISGHNTLYWYLQNLGQGPELLIRYENEEAVDDSQLPKDRFSAERLKGVDSTLKIQPAELGDSAVYLCASSLGLAGGTSSYNEQFFGPGTRLTVL.

The DNA of the CDR3 is TGTGCCTGGAGTGTCGGACGGGTGGTCCAGGGGGAGTCCACTGAAGCTTTCTTT. This sequence encodes CAWSVGRVVQGESTEAFF. This chain connects TRBV30 to TRBJ1-1; 7 nucleotides align to TRBD1. With V trimmed by 0 bases and J by 4 bases, 17 bases remained unmatched. The germline CDR1 and CDR2 sequences are GTSNPN and SVGIG (reference sequence). CDR3 length: 18 residues. The full variable domain, with the rest looked up from reference TRBV30 and TRBJ1-1, is SQTIHQWPATLVQPVGSPLSLECTVEGTSNPNLYWYRQAAGRGLQLLFYSVGIGQISSEVPQNLSASRPQDRQFILSSKKLLLSDSGFYLCAWSVGRVVQGESTEAFFGQGTRLTVV.

The V call is TRBV5-6, the J call TRBJ1-2; 7 bases line up with TRBD1. Germline CDR1 and CDR2: SGHDT and YYEEEE. V shed 4 bases and J 0 bases; nucleotides not matched to a gene: 3. This CDR3 has 14 amino acids. This CDR3 is CASSPGTANYGYTF. For the CDR3, the DNA is TGTGCCAGCAGCCCCGGGACAGCTAACTATGGCTACACCTTC.

This clone appeared once. The chain combines TRBV30 with TRBJ1-5; tentative D call: TRBD1 (6 bases). V was shortened by 2 bases and J by 4 bases, with 15 bases between the two germline ends. This CDR3 contains 15 residues. Germline assignment: CDR1 GTSNPN and CDR2 SVGIG (reference sequence). Here the CDR3 reads CAWSLADRTNQPQHF. The CDR3 DNA is TGTGCCTGGAGTCTCGCGGACAGAACAAATCAGCCCCAGCATTTT. The full variable domain, with the rest looked up from reference TRBV30 and TRBJ1-5, is SQTIHQWPATLVQPVGSPLSLECTVEGTSNPNLYWYRQAAGRGLQLLFYSVGIGQISSEVPQNLSASRPQDRQFILSSKKLLLSDSGFYLCAWSLADRTNQPQHFGDGTRLSIL.